This T cell receptor beta chain is from a study of patients and donors after allogeneic stem cell transplantation. CDR3 size: 14 residues. CDR1 SGDLS and CDR2 YYNGEE come from the germline V gene. V gave up 4 bases and J gave up 8 bases, with 16 bases separating them. Using its own MiXCR run on the RT-PCR reads, TCRdb lists one record per CDR3 protein. The top ten hold approximately 5.9% of the sample, which has about a million distinct CDR3 sequences, about 20% seen once. This clonotype came up a few times. The J gene is TRBJ2-1, the V gene TRBV9, with D perhaps TRBD2 (6 bases). What was sequenced was blood, either unsorted or a sorted T cell fraction (not recorded which). This receptor was taken from a human donor who was either an allogeneic HSCT recipient or a stem cell or donor lymphocyte infusion donor (not recorded which). It is not recorded whose cells these are; they may come from a transplant donor. The CDR3 here is CASSPRDGGDEQFF. The CDR3 nucleotides read TGTGCCAGCAGCCCGCGGGACGGTGGGGATGAGCAGTTCTTC.